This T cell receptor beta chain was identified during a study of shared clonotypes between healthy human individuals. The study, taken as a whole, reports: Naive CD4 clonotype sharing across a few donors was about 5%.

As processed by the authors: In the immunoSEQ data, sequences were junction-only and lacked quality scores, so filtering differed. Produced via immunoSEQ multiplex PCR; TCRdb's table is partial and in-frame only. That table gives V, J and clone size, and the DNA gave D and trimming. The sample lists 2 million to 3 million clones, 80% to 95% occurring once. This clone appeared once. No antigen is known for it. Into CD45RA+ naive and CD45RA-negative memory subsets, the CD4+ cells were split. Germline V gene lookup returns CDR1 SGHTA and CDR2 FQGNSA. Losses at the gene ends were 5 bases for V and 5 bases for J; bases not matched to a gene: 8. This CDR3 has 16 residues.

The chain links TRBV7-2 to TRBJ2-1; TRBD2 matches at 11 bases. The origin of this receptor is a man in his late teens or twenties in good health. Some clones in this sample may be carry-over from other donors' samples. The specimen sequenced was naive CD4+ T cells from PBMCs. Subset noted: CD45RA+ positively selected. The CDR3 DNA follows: TGTGCCAGCAGCCCCGCTAGCGGGAGGTTCCACAATGAGCAGTTCTTC. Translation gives CASSPASGRFHNEQFF.